Reported below is one T cell receptor beta chain. What it recognizes is unknown. With 60 Vbeta and 13 Jbeta primers, the PCR was carried out. Profiled with immunoSEQ multiplex PCR; TCRdb holds only in-frame clones, not every one. The data hold some 170,000 clones, with about 75% observed a single time. This specimen belongs to a study of cytomegalovirus exposure and HLA in healthy donors. Findings and caveats of the study: Follow-up analysis later connected one missense variant in DCLRE1C with trimming of TCR beta V- and J-genes. Earlier results showed most TCR beta V segments being productive about 87% or about 30% of the time. When the data were analyzed later, several of the most significant clusters appeared to be linked to common viral pathogens.

CDR1 is MNHEY, CDR2 SMNVEV, per germline (reference sequence). Trimming removed 6 bases at V and 3 bases at J, with 17 bases between. This CDR3 contains 15 residues. This clonotype was sampled from a man younger than 30 in good health and CMV-seropositive. The chain recombines TRBV27 with TRBJ2-5; maybe TRBD2 (6 bases). What was sequenced was PBMCs. The CDR3 DNA reads TGTGCCAGCAGCTTGCGTGTAGCGGATAAAGAGACCCAGTACTTC. It translates to CASSLRVADKETQYF.